This TCR beta chain was retrieved from a study of shared clonotypes between healthy human individuals. Study summary: Plates per donor: three CD4 naive, three CD4 memory, two CD8 naive, one CD8 memory.

Naive-designated CD8 cells lacked CD45RO, were positively enriched for CCR7, and omitted terminally differentiated effector memory CD45RA+ cells. Study donors comprised healthy, HIV-negative adults devoid of recent acute infection or vaccination. Study-wide findings and caveats: The genetic and exposure-history diversity represented was limited by few donors.

Assay execution proceeded at the deep level. Sequencing used immunoSEQ multiplex PCR; TCRdb keeps in-frame clones, though not all of them. The table shows about 800,000 clones, with 90% to 98% occurring only once. CDR1 and CDR2 (germline): LGHNA, YNFKEQ. Trimming shortened V by 1 base and J by 3 bases, and 13 bases separated the two germline ends. There are 15 residues in the CDR3. A word on this clone: Its target is not known.

Sequencing used naive CD8+ T cells sorted from blood. The clonotype originates from a young man in good health. The chain combines TRBV4-2 with TRBJ2-7, with D possibly TRBD2 on 5 matching bases. In DNA form, the CDR3 reads TGTGCCAGCAGCCAAGCTCGTGGGGAGAACTACGAGCAGTACTTC. It translates to CASSQARGENYEQYF.